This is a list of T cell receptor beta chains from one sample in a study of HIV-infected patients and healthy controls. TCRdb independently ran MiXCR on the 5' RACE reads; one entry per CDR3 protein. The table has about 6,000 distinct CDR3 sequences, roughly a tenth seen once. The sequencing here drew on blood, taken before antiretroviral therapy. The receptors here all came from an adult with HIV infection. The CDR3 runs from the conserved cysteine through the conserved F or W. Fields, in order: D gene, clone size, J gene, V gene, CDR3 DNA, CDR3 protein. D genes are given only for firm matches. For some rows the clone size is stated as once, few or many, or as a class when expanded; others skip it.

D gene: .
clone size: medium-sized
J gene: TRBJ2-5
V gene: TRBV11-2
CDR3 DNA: TGTGCCAGCAGCTTAGCCACGAGGTACCAAGAGACCCAGTACTTC
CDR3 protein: CASSLATRYQETQYF

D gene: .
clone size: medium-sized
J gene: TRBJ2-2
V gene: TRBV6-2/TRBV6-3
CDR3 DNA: TGTGCCAGCAGTTCCCTCTCCGGGGAGCTGTTTTTT
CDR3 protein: CASSSLSGELFF

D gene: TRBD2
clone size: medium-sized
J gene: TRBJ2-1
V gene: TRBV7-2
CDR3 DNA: TGTGCCTCCCAGGCGGGAGAAGAGCAGTTCTTC
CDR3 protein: CASQAGEEQFF

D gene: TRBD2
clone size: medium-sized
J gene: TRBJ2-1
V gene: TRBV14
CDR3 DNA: TGTGCCAGCAGCCAAGACCGTGGGACTAGCCTGTACAATGAGCAGTTCTTC
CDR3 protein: CASSQDRGTSLYNEQFF

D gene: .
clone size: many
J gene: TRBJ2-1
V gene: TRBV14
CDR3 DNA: TGTGCCAGCAGCCCTGACAGTGAGCAGTTCTTC
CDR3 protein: CASSPDSEQFF

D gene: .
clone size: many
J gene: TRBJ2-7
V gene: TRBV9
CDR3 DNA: TGTGCCAGCAGCGAGGACAGACTGAGTCTCGAGCAGTACTTC
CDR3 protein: CASSEDRLSLEQYF

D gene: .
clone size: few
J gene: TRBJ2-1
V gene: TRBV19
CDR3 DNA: TGTGCCAGTAGTATTGGCAGGGCGCTTTACAATGAGCAGTTCTTC
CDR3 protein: CASSIGRALYNEQFF

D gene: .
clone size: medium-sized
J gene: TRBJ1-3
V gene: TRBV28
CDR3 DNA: TGTGCCAGCATCCAAGGGGGGGGACGGTCTGGAAACACCATATATTTT
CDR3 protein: CASIQGGGRSGNTIYF

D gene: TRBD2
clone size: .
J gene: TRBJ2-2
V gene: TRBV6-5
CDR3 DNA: TGTGCCAGCAGTTACGGAGGACTAGCGGGCGGGGAGCTGTTTTTT
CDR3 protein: CASSYGGLAGGELFF

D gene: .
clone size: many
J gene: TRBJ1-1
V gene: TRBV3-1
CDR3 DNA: TGTGCCAGCAGCCTAAGGGGGATGAACACTGAAGCTTTCTTT
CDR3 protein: CASSLRGMNTEAFF

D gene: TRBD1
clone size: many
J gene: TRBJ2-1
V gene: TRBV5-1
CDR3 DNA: TGCGCCAGCAGCTGGGGGACAGGGGGCGCCGGCAATGAGCAGTTCTTC
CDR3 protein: CASSWGTGGAGNEQFF

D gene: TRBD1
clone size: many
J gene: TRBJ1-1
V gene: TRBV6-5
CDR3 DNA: TGTGCCAGCAGTTACCGACGACAGGGGGGGACTGAAGCTTTCTTT
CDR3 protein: CASSYRRQGGTEAFF

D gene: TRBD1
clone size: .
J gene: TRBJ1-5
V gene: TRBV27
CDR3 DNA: TGTGCCAGCAGTTTAACCTGGACAGGGGCCCCCCAGCATTTT
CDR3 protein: CASSLTWTGAPQHF

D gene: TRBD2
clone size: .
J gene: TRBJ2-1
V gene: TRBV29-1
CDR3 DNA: TGCAGCGCACTAGCGGGGGAGGGCAATGAGCAGTTCTTC
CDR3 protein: CSALAGEGNEQFF

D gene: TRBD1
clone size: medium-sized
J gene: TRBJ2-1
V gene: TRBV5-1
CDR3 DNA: TGCGCCAGCAGTCCGACAGGGACCCCCTACAATGAGCAGTTCTTC
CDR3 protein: CASSPTGTPYNEQFF

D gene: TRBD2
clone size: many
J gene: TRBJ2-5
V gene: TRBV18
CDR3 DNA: TGTGCCAGCTCACCCCGCAGCGGGGCTCGTGATAAAGAGACCCAGTACTTC
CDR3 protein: CASSPRSGARDKETQYF

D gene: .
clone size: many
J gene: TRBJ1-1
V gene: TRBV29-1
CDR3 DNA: TGCAGCGTTGAAGGGTCGGGACGTGGCACTGAAGCTTTCTTT
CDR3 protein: CSVEGSGRGTEAFF

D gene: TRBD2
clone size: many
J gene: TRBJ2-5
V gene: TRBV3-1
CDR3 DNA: TGTGCCAGCAGCCTCGGGACTAGCGGGGGAGTCCCACAAGAGACCCAGTACTTC
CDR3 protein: CASSLGTSGGVPQETQYF

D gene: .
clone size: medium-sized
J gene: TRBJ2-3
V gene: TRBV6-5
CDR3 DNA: TGTGCCAGCAGTTACTGGGGGGCTAGCGCCACAGAGAGGACAGATACGCAGTATTTT
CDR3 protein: CASSYWGASATERTDTQYF

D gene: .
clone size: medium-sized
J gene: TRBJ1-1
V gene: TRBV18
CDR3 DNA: TGTGCCAGCTCACCACTTTCTCTGGGGGGGCCGAACACTGAAGCTTTCTTT
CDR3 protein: CASSPLSLGGPNTEAFF

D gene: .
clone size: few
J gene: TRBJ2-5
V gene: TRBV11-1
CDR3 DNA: TGTGCCAGCAGCTCCCTAGGGCCCTCAGAGACCCAGTACTTC
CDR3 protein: CASSSLGPSETQYF

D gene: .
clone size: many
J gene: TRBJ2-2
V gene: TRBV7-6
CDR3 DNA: TGTGCCAGCAGCCAAAACCATCCTAGCTATGAGGCGGCCGGGGAGCTGTTTTTT
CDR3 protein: CASSQNHPSYEAAGELFF

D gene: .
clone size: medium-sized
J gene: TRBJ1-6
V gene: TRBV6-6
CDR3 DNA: TGTGCCAGCAGTCCAGCGTATAGCTCCTATAATTCACCCCTCCACTTT
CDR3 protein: CASSPAYSSYNSPLHF

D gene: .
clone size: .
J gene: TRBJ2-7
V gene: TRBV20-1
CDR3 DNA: TGCAGTGCTTCCGCGGCGCCGACCTACGAGCAGTACTTC
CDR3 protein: CSASAAPTYEQYF

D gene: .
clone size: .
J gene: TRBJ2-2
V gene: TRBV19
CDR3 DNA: TGTGCCAGTTCGGAGAACGGGGAGCTGTTTTTT
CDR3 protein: CASSENGELFF

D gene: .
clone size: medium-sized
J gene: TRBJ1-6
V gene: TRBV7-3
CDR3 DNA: TGTGCCAGCAGCTTAGTAGGGAAAAATTCACCCCTCCACTTT
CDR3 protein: CASSLVGKNSPLHF

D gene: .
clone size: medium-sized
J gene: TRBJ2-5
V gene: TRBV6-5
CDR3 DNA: TGTGCCAGCAGTTGGCGACAGGCCAAGCTCCAAGAGACCCAGTACTTC
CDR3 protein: CASSWRQAKLQETQYF

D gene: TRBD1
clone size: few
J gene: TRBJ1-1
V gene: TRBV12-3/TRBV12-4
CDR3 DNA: TGTGCCAGCAGTATGGACAGGGGGTTCACTGAAGCTTTCTTT
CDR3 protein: CASSMDRGFTEAFF

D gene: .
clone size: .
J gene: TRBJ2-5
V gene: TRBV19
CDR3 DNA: TGTGCCAGTAGTCCCCCTTACCAAGAGACCCAGTACTTC
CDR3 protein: CASSPPYQETQYF

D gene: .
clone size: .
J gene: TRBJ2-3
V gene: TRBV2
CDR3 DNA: TGTGCCAGCAGCGGGGCAGAAGATACGCAGTATTTT
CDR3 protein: CASSGAEDTQYF

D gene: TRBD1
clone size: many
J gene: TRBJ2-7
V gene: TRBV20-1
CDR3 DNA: TGCAGTGCCGGGACAGGGTCGGGCTACGAGCAGTACTTC
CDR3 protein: CSAGTGSGYEQYF

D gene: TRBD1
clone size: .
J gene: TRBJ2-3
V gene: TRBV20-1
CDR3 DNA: TGCAGTGCTACCCGGGACAGGGACGACCCTAGCACAGATACGCAGTATTTT
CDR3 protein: CSATRDRDDPSTDTQYF

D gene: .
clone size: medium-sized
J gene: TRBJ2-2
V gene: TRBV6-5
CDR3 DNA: TGTGCCAGCAGTTACTCGTTCAACCGACCCGGGGAGCTGTTTTTT
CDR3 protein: CASSYSFNRPGELFF

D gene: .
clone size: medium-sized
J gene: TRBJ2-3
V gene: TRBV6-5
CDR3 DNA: TGTGCCAGCAGTCTCATTGACACAGATACGCAGTATTTT
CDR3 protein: CASSLIDTDTQYF

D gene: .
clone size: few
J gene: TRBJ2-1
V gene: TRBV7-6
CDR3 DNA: TGTGCCAGCAGCTCCCGGGACTTCAATGAGCAGTTCTTC
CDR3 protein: CASSSRDFNEQFF

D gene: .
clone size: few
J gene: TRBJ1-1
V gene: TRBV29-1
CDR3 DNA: TGCAGCGTTGTTTGGGACACTGAAGCTTTCTTT
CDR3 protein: CSVVWDTEAFF

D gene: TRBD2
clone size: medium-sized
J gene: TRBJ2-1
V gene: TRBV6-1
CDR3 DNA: TGTGCCAGCAAAAGCGGGGGGCCCGACAATGAGCAGTTCTTC
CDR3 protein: CASKSGGPDNEQFF

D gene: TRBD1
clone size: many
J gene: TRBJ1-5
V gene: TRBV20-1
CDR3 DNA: TGCAGTGCCTCGACAGGGGTTGGAAGGGCCCAGCATTTT
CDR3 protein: CSASTGVGRAQHF

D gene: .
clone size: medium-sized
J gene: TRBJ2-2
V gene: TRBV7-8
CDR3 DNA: TGTGCCAGCAGCTTAGATAGGAAGGGATTGACCGGGGAGCTGTTTTTT
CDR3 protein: CASSLDRKGLTGELFF

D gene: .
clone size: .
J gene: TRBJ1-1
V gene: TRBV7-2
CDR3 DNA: TGTGCCAGCAGCTTGGGTCAGGAGAACACTGAAGCTTTCTTT
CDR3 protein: CASSLGQENTEAFF

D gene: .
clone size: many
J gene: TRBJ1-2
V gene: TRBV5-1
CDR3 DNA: TGCGCCAGCAGCTTGGTCCTAGGAGCCCATGGCTACACCTTC
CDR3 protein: CASSLVLGAHGYTF

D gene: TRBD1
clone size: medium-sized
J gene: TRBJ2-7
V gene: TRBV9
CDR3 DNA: TGTGCCAGCAGCCAACAGGGGGCTTACGAGCAGTACTTC
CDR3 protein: CASSQQGAYEQYF

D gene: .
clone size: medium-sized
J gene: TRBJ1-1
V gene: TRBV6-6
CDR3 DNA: TGTGCCAGCAGTTACGTGGGGGCCCGGGACCTGGCTTTCTTT
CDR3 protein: CASSYVGARDLAFF

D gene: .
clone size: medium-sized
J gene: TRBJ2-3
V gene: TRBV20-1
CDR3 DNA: TGCAGTGCTAGAGTCCGGGCCACTAGCACAGATACGCAGTATTTT
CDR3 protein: CSARVRATSTDTQYF

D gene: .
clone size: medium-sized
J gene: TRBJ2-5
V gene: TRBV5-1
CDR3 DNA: TGCGCCAGCAGCCCGATTCAGGGGTTGCGGGAGACCCAGTACTTC
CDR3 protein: CASSPIQGLRETQYF

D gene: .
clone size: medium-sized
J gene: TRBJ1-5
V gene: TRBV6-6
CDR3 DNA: TGTGCCAGCAGTACGCAGGCTCAGCCCCAGCATTTT
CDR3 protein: CASSTQAQPQHF

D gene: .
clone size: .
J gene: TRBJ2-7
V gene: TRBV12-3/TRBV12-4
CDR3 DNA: TGTGCCAGCACGGGTCCCAGGGCCTACGAGCAGTACTTC
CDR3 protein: CASTGPRAYEQYF

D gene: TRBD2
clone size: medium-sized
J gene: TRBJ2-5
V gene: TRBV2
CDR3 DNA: TGTGCCAGCGTCCCGGGACTAGCCCGGGAGACCCAGTACTTC
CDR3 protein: CASVPGLARETQYF